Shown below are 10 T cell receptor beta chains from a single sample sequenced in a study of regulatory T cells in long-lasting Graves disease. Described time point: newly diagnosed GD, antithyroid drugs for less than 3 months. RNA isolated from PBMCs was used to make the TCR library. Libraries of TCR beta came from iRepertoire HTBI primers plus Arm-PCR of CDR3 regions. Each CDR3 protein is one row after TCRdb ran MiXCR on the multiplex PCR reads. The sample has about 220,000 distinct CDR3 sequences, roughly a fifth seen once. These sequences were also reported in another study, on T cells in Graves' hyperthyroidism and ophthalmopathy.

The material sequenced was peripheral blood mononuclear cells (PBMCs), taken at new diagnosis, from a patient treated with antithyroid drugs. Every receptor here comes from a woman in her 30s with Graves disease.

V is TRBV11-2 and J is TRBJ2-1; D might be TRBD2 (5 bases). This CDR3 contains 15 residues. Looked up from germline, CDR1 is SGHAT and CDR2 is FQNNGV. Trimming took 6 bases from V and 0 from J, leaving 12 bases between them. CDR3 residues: CASSYTGNSYNEQFF. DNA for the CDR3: TGTGCCAGCAGTTACACGGGGAACTCCTACAATGAGCAGTTCTTC.

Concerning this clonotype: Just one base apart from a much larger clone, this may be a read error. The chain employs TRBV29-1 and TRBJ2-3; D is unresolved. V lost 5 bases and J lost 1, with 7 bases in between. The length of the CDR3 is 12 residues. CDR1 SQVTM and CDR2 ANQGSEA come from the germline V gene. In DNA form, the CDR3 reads TGCAGCGTTCGGTGGGGCACAGATACGCAGTATTTT. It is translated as CSVRWGTDTQYF.

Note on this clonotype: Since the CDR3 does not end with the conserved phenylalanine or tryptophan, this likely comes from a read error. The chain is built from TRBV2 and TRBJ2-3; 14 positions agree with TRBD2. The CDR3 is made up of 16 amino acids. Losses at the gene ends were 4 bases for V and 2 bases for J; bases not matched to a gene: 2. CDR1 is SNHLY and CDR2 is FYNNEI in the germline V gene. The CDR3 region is CASSGLAGGYTDTQYL. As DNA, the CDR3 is TGTGCCAGCAGTGGACTAGCGGGAGGGTACACAGATACGCAGTATCTT.

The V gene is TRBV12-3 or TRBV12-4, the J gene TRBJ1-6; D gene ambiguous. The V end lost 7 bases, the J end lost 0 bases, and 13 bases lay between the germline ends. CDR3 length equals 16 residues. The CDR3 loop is CASKIWGSSYNSPLHF. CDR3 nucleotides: TGTGCCAGCAAAATTTGGGGTAGCTCCTATAATTCACCCCTCCACTTT.

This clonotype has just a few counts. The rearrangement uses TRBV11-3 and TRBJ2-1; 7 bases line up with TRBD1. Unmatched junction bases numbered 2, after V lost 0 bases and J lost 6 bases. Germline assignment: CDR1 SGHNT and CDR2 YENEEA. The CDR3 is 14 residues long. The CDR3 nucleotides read TGTGCCAGCAGCTTAGACGGGACAGTCAATGAGCAGTTCTTC. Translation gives CASSLDGTVNEQFF.

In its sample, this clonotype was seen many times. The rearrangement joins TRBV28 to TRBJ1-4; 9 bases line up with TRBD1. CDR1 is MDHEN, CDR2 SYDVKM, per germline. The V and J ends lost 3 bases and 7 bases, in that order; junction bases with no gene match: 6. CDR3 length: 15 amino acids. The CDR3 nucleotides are TGTGCCAGCAGTTTGCCCGGGACAGGGAGTGAAAAACTGTTTTTT. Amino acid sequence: CASSLPGTGSEKLFF.

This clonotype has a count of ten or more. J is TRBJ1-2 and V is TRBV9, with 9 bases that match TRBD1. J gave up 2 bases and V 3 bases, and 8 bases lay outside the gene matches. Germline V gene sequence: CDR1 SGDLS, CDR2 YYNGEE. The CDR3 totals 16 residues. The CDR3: CASSGDGTGGNYGYTF. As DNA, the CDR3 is TGTGCCAGCAGCGGGGACGGAACAGGGGGCAACTATGGCTACACCTTC.

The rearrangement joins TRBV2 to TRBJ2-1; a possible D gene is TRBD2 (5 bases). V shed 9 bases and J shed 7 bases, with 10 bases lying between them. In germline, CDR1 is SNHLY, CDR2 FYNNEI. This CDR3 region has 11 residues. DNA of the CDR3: TGTGCCAGGAGGACTCCTAATGAGCAGTTCTTC. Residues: CARRTPNEQFF.

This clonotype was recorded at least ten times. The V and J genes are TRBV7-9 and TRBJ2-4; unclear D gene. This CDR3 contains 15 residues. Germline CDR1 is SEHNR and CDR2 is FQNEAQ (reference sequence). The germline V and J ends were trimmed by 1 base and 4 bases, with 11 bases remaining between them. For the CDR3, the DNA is TGTGCCAGCAGCTTAGGGCTAGGAGCTAAAAACATTCAGTACTTC. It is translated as CASSLGLGAKNIQYF.

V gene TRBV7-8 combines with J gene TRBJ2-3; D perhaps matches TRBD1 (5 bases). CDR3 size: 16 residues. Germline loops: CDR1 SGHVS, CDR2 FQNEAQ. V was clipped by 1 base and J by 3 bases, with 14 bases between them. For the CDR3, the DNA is TGTGCCAGCAGCTTAGATAGGGGCCCTCGGACAGATACGCAGTATTTT. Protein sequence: CASSLDRGPRTDTQYF.